What follows are 16 T cell receptor beta chains derived from one specimen sequenced in a study of blood T cell repertoires in COVID-19. Sequenced by immunoSEQ multiplex PCR; TCRdb stores in-frame clones only, minus some. Found here are under 300,000 clones, 91% of them singletons; the top ten hold approximately 1.2%. Material for sequencing was PBMCs or T cells enriched from blood (not recorded which). The receptors stem from a human donor in a cohort exposed to, infected with or recovered from COVID-19 (not recorded which). The donor label of this sample is uncertain.

The CDR3 DNA is TGCAGTGCTAGTGCTGGCAGGACAGGGGGCACCTACGAGCAGTACTTC. It specifies CSASAGRTGGTYEQYF. This sequence joins TRBV20-1 and TRBJ2-7, with 11 bases fitting TRBD1. This CDR3 spans 16 amino acids. The ends lost 3 bases at V and 2 bases at J; junction bases unmatched: 9. Germline V lookup: CDR1 DFQATT, CDR2 SNEGSKA (reference sequence).

CDR3: CASSEARRVDSPLHF. The CDR3 region has the DNA TGTGCCAGCAGTGAGGCTCGCAGGGTAGATTCACCCCTCCACTTT. The chain links TRBV2 to TRBJ1-6; possible D gene TRBD1, 5 bases. Germline lookup yields CDR1 SNHLY and CDR2 FYNNEI. Trimming shortened V by 3 bases and J by 8 bases, and 14 bases separated the two germline ends. This CDR3 contains 15 residues.

This chain joins TRBV4-3 and TRBJ1-3; the D gene is possibly TRBD1 (6 bases). Germline values: CDR1 LGHNA, CDR2 YSLEER. The V and J ends lost 0 bases and 3 bases respectively, with 15 bases between them. This CDR3 comprises 17 residues. The CDR3 region has the DNA TGCGCCAGCAGCCAAGATAAGCAGGGGATAGTTGGAAACACCATATATTTT. This codes for CASSQDKQGIVGNTIYF.

The V gene is TRBV5-1, the J gene TRBJ2-1; 11 nucleotides agree with TRBD2. This CDR3 region has 16 residues. The germline V gene encodes CDR1 SGHRS and CDR2 YFSETQ. The junction had 6 bases not matched to a gene; V was cut back by 0 bases and J by 7 bases. Here the CDR3 reads CASSLGLAGGQNEQFF. The CDR3, as DNA: TGCGCCAGCAGCTTGGGGCTAGCGGGGGGTCAAAATGAGCAGTTCTTC.

V usage is TRBV6-5 and J usage is TRBJ1-5, with 11 bases matching TRBD1. This CDR3 has 13 residues. Germline CDR1 and CDR2: MNHEY and SVGAGI. V shed 8 bases, J shed 7 bases, and the junction held 4 bases outside the gene matches. This CDR3 reads CASGTGGRQPQHF. The CDR3 DNA reads TGTGCCAGCGGGACAGGGGGGAGACAGCCCCAGCATTTT.

The J gene is TRBJ2-2, the V gene TRBV14; 8 bases match TRBD1. The length of the CDR3 is 13 residues. CDR1 and CDR2 from the germline V gene are SGHDN and FVKESK. Trimming took 4 bases from V and 6 from J; bases not matched to a gene: 1. The DNA of the CDR3 is TGTGCCAGCAGCCCACAGGGGGCCGGGGAGCTGTTTTTT. Residues: CASSPQGAGELFF.

The J gene is TRBJ2-5, the V gene TRBV11-2, with 9 bases fitting TRBD2. Germline V lookup: CDR1 SGHAT, CDR2 FQNNGV. CDR3 length: 16 residues. V was clipped by 2 bases and J by 1 base; unmatched bases: 5. The chain's CDR3 is CASSLSPSGAQETQYF. In nucleotides, the CDR3 is TGTGCCAGCAGCTTATCGCCTAGCGGGGCCCAAGAGACCCAGTACTTC.

This chain connects TRBV5-4 to TRBJ2-4, with 10 bases lining up with TRBD2. Germline V gives CDR1 SGHNT, CDR2 YYREEE (reference sequence). With 0 bases clipped from V and 8 bases from J, the junction kept 20 bases outside the gene matches. The CDR3 has 20 residues. The CDR3 DNA follows: TGTGCCAGCAGCTTGGGAGCGGGGGGGCCTCAGGGATCGTCAAGGGACATTCAGTACTTC. Amino acid sequence: CASSLGAGGPQGSSRDIQYF.

J is TRBJ2-2 and V is TRBV2; TRBD2 agrees at 13 bases. Germline CDR1 reads SNHLY; CDR2 reads FYNNEI. Trimming removed 8 bases from V and 7 bases from J; junction bases left unmatched: 4. This CDR3 is built from 14 residues. The CDR3 nucleotides are TGTGCCAGCGGACTAGCGGGGGACAGCGGGGAGCTGTTTTTT. Residues: CASGLAGDSGELFF.

DNA of the CDR3: TGTGCCTGGAGTGAGCAGGGTTATTCACCCCTCCACTTT. Residues: CAWSEQGYSPLHF. The V gene is TRBV30, the J gene TRBJ1-6; maybe TRBD1 (5 bases). Germline CDR1 reads GTSNPN; CDR2 reads SVGIG (reference sequence). The length of the CDR3 is 13 residues. V was pared by 1 base and J by 8 bases, with 9 bases between.

This clone was seen just once. The rearrangement links TRBV11-2 to TRBJ2-3; TRBD1 matches 8 bases. The germline V gene encodes CDR1 SGHAT and CDR2 FQNNGV. The CDR3 length is 16 residues. V was pared by 2 bases and J by 1 base, with 5 bases of the junction left unmatched. In nucleotides, the CDR3 is TGTGCCAGCAGCTTAAAAGGGGGACAGGGCACAGATACGCAGTATTTT. Translation: CASSLKGGQGTDTQYF.

This chain connects TRBV7-9 to TRBJ2-7; TRBD1 aligns across 7 bases. From germline, CDR1 is SEHNR and CDR2 FQNEAQ (reference sequence). The CDR3 contains 14 residues. The V segment lost 3 bases and the J segment 2 bases; nucleotides outside the gene matches: 4. The CDR3 spells CASSFRDSTYEQYF. Here the CDR3 DNA reads TGTGCCAGCAGCTTCCGGGACAGTACCTACGAGCAGTACTTC. The entire variable domain, with the rest obtained from reference TRBV7-9 and TRBJ2-7, is as follows: DTGVSQNPRHKITKRGQNVTFRCDPISEHNRLYWYRQTLGQGPEFLTYFQNEAQLEKSRLLSDRFSAERPKGSFSTLEIQRTEQGDSAMYLCASSFRDSTYEQYFGPGTRLTVT.

The V gene is TRBV6-5, the J gene TRBJ1-1; the match to TRBD1 covers 9 bases. V trimming: 2 bases; J trimming: 8 bases; junction bases outside the gene matches: 6. The germline V gene encodes CDR1 MNHEY and CDR2 SVGAGI. This CDR3 is built from 14 residues. DNA for the CDR3: TGTGCCAGCAGTTACGCGGAGGGACAGGGAGAAGCTTTCTTT. Its protein is CASSYAEGQGEAFF.

The V call is TRBV9, the J call TRBJ1-2; the match to TRBD1 covers 7 bases. Germline V gene lookup returns CDR1 SGDLS and CDR2 YYNGEE. The CDR3 is made up of 15 amino acids. The ends lost 0 bases at V and 3 bases at J; junction bases unmatched: 5. The CDR3 spells CASSVGQGVDYGYTF. The CDR3 nucleotides read TGTGCCAGCAGCGTAGGACAGGGAGTCGACTATGGCTACACCTTC.

This rearrangement joins TRBV5-1 to TRBJ2-3; no firm D call. The germline V gene has CDR1 SGHRS and CDR2 YFSETQ. The V gene lost 4 bases and the J gene lost 5 bases, with 14 bases spanning the gap. The CDR3 loop spans 14 amino acids. CDR3 DNA sequence: TGCGCCAGCAGCCCGAGTAGGAGTGGAGATACGCAGTATTTT. Translated, it gives CASSPSRSGDTQYF. Using reference TRBV5-1 and TRBJ2-3 for the parts outside the CDR3, the full variable domain is KAGVTQTPRYLIKTRGQQVTLSCSPISGHRSVSWYQQTPGQGLQFLFEYFSETQRNKGNFPGRFSGRQFSNSRSEMNVSTLELGDSALYLCASSPSRSGDTQYFGPGTRLTVL.

The chain couples TRBV11-1 to TRBJ1-2; D is ambiguous. V was shortened by 1 base and J by 1 base, with 10 bases between the two germline ends. This CDR3 is 15 amino acids long. Per germline, CDR1 SGHAT and CDR2 FQDESV (reference sequence). CDR3 in DNA: TGTGCCAGCAGCTTAGATGGCAGTGGTAACTATGGCTACACCTTC. Encoded protein: CASSLDGSGNYGYTF.